Listed below are T cell receptor beta chains from one sample, sequenced in a study of blood T cell repertoires in COVID-19. TCRdb's copy holds only in-frame clones and misses some; the assay was immunoSEQ multiplex PCR. Here the sample spans 190,000 or so clones, about 87% being singletons. Sequencing was done on a sample of peripheral blood. The source of these receptors is a woman aged 18-29 years who had recovered from COVID-19. The CDR3 runs from the conserved cysteine through the conserved F or W. A D gene is named only where the DNA matches it firmly. The size entry is marked missing in some rows and otherwise reads once, few, many or a size class.

D: -; size: -; J: TRBJ1-1; V: TRBV19; CDR3: CASTVQGPKTEAFF; DNA: TGTGCCAGTACCGTACAGGGTCCGAAAACTGAAGCTTTCTTT
D: -; size: -; J: TRBJ2-5; V: TRBV7-2; CDR3: CASSRGLEETQYF; DNA: TGTGCCAGCAGCCGAGGGTTAGAAGAGACCCAGTACTTC
D: -; size: few; J: TRBJ1-3; V: TRBV7-2; CDR3: CASSLGTTGNTIYF; DNA: TGTGCCAGCAGCTTAGGGACAACTGGAAACACCATATATTTT
D: -; size: -; J: TRBJ2-1; V: TRBV6-2/TRBV6-3; CDR3: CASSNQGNTYNEQFF; DNA: TGTGCCAGCAGTAACCAGGGGAATACCTACAATGAGCAGTTCTTC
D: TRBD1; size: -; J: TRBJ1-5; V: TRBV19; CDR3: CASSDGQGSQPQHF; DNA: TGTGCCAGTAGTGACGGACAGGGTAGTCAGCCCCAGCATTTT
D: -; size: -; J: TRBJ2-7; V: TRBV3-1/TRBV3-2; CDR3: CASSVRVRDIRIYEQYF; DNA: TGTGCCAGCAGCGTTCGAGTCCGGGACATCCGCATCTACGAGCAGTACTTC
D: -; size: -; J: TRBJ1-1; V: TRBV5-6; CDR3: CASSLVTGKITEAFF; DNA: TGTGCCAGCAGCTTGGTAACAGGAAAAATTACTGAAGCTTTCTTT
D: -; size: -; J: TRBJ1-1; V: TRBV5-6; CDR3: CASSLGRSNTEAFF; DNA: TGTGCCAGCAGCTTGGGGCGGTCAAACACTGAAGCTTTCTTT
D: TRBD2; size: -; J: TRBJ2-7; V: TRBV7-8; CDR3: CASRRREGSHEQYF; DNA: TGTGCCAGCAGGAGGAGGGAGGGGAGCCACGAGCAGTACTTC
D: -; size: -; J: TRBJ1-4; V: TRBV5-8; CDR3: CASSLGGAANEKLFF; DNA: TGTGCCAGCAGCTTGGGGGGAGCGGCTAATGAAAAACTGTTTTTT
D: -; size: -; J: TRBJ1-5; V: TRBV6-5; CDR3: CASSLTGSGNQPQHF; DNA: TGTGCCAGCAGTTTGACAGGTTCTGGCAATCAGCCCCAGCATTTT
D: TRBD1; size: -; J: TRBJ1-1; V: TRBV10-3; CDR3: CATKDRERAEAFF; DNA: TGTGCCACCAAGGACAGGGAGAGGGCTGAAGCTTTCTTT
D: TRBD1; size: -; J: TRBJ2-3; V: TRBV27; CDR3: CASSLPSGTGTTF; DNA: TGTGCCAGCAGTTTACCCTCCGGGACAGGGACTACCTTT
D: TRBD2; size: few; J: TRBJ2-7; V: TRBV2; CDR3: CASRGTSGESSYEQYF; DNA: TGTGCCAGCAGGGGGACTAGCGGGGAGAGCTCCTACGAGCAGTACTTC